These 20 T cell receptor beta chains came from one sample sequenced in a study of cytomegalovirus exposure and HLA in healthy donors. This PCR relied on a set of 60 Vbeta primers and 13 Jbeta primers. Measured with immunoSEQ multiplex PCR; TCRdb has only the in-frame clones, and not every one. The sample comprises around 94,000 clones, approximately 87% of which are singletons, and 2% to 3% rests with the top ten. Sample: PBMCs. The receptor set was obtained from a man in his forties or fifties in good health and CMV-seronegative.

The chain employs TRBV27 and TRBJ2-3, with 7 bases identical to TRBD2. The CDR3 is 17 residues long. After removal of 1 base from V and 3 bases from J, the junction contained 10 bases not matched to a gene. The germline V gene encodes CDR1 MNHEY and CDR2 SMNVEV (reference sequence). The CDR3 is CASSLWASRGRTDTQYF. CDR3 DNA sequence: TGTGCCAGCAGTTTATGGGCATCGCGGGGGAGAACAGATACGCAGTATTTT.

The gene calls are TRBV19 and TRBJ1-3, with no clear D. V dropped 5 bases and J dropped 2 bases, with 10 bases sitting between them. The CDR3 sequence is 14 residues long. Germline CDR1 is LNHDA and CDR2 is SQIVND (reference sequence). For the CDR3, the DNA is TGTGCCAGTAGTGACACGCTCACTGGAAACACCATATATTTT. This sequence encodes CASSDTLTGNTIYF.

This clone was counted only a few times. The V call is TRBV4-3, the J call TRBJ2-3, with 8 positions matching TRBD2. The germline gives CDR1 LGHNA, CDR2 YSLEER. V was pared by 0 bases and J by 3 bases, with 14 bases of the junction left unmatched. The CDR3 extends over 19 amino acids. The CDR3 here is CASSQDLQVGGGRTDTQYF. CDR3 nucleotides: TGCGCCAGCAGCCAAGATCTTCAAGTCGGCGGGGGGCGGACAGATACGCAGTATTTT.

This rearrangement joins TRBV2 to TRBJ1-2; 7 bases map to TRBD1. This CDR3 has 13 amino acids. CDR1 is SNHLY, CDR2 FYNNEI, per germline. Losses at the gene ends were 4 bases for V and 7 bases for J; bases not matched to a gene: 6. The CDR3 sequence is CASSGDRVGGYTF. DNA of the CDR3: TGTGCCAGCAGTGGCGACAGGGTTGGTGGCTACACCTTC.

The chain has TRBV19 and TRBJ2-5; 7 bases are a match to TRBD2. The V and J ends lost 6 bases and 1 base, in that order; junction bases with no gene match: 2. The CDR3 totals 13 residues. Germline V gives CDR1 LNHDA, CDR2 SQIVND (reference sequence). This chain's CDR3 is CASSGTIQETQYF. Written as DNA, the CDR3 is TGTGCCAGTAGCGGGACTATCCAAGAGACCCAGTACTTC.

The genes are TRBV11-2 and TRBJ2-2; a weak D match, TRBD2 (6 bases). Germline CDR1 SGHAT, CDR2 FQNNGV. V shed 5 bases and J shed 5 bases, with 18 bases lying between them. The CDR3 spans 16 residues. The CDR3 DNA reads TGTGCCAGCAGCCCGGGGGTACGAACGGTTACCGGGGAGCTGTTTTTT. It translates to CASSPGVRTVTGELFF.

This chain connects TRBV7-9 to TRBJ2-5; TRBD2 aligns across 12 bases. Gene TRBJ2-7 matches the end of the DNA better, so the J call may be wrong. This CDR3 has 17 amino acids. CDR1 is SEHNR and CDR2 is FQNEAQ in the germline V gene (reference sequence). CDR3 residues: CASSLRTSGDLNYEQYF. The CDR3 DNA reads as TGTGCCAGCAGCTTACGGACTAGCGGGGACCTGAACTACGAGCAGTACTTC.

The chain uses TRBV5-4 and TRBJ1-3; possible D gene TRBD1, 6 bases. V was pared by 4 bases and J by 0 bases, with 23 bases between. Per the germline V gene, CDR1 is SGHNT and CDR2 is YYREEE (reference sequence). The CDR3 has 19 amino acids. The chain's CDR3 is CASSRGGQAPGSSGNTIYF. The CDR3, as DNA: TGTGCCAGCAGCCGGGGGGGGCAGGCGCCGGGAAGCTCTGGAAACACCATATATTTT. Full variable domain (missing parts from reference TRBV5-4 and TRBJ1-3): ETGVTQSPTHLIKTRGQQVTLRCSSQSGHNTVSWYQQALGQGPQFIFQYYREEENGRGNFPPRFSGLQFPNYSSELNVNALELDDSALYLCASSRGGQAPGSSGNTIYFGEGSWLTVV.

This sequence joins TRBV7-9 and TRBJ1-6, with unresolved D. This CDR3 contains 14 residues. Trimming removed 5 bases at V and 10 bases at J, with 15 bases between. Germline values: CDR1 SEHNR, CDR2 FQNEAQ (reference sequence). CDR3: CASSPPVPGSPLHF. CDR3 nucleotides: TGTGCCAGCAGCCCCCCGGTTCCGGGGTCACCCCTCCACTTT.

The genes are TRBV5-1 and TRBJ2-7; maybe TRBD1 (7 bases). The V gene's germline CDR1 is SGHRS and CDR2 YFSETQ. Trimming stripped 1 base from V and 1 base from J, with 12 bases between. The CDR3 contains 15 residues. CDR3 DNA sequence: TGCGCCAGCAGCTTGTTATCAGGGGGGTCCTACGAGCAGTACTTC. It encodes CASSLLSGGSYEQYF.

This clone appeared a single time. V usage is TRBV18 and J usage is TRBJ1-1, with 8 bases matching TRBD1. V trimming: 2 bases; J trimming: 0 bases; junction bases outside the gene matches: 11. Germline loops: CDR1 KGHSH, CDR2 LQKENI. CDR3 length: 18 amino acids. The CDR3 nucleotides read TGTGCCAGCTCACCAGATCCGGGACAGGTACACCTGAACACTGAAGCTTTCTTT. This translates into CASSPDPGQVHLNTEAFF.

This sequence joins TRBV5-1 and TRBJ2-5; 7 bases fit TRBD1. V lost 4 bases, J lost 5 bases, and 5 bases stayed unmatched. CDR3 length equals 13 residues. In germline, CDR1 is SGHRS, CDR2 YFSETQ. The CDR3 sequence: CASSRGRGETQYF. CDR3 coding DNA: TGCGCCAGCAGCAGGGGGCGCGGGGAGACCCAGTACTTC.

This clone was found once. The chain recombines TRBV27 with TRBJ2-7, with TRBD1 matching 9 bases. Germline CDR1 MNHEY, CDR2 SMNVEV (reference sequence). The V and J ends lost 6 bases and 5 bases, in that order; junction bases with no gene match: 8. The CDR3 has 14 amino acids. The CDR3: CASRPGTGLHEQYF. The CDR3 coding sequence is TGTGCCAGCAGACCCGGGACAGGGTTACACGAGCAGTACTTC.

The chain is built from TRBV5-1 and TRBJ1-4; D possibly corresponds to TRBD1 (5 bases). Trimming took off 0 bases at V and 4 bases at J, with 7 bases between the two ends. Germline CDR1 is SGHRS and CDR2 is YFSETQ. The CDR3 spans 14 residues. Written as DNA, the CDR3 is TGCGCCAGCAGCTTGGAGGGGCATAATGAAAAACTGTTTTTT. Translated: CASSLEGHNEKLFF.

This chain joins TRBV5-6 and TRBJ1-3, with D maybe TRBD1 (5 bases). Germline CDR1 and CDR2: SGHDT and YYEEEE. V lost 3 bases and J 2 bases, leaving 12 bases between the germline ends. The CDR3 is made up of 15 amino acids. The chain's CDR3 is CASSSQGEAGNTIYF. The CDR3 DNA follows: TGTGCCAGCAGCTCACAAGGGGAAGCTGGAAACACCATATATTTT.

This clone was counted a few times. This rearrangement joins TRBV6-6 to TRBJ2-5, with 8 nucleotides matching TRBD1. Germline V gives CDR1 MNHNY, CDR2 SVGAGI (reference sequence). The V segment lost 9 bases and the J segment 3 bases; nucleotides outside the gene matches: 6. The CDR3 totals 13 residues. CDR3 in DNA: TGTGCCAGTATGACAGGGGTCGAAGAGACCCAGTACTTC. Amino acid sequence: CASMTGVEETQYF.

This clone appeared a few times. DNA for the CDR3: TGTGCCAGCAGCTTAGGACTAGCGGGGGGGCGGGATACGCAGTATTTT. Residues: CASSLGLAGGRDTQYF. The rearrangement uses TRBV11-1 and TRBJ2-3, with 14 nucleotides matching TRBD2. Germline CDR1 reads SGHAT; CDR2 reads FQDESV (reference sequence). This CDR3 has 16 residues. V lost 1 base, J lost 6 bases, and 3 bases stayed unmatched.

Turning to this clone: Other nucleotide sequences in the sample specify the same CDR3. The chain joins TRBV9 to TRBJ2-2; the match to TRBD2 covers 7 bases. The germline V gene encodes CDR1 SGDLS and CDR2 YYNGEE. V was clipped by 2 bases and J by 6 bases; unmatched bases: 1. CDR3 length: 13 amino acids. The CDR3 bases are TGTGCCAGCAGCGTTGGGGGGGCCGGGGAGCTGTTTTTT. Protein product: CASSVGGAGELFF.

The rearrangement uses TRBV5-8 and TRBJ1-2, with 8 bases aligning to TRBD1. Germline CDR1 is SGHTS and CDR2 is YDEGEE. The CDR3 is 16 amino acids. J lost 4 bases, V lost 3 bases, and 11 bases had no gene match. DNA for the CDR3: TGTGCCAGCAGCTCCCCCTGGACAGGGACCTCCTATGGCTACACCTTC. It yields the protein CASSSPWTGTSYGYTF.

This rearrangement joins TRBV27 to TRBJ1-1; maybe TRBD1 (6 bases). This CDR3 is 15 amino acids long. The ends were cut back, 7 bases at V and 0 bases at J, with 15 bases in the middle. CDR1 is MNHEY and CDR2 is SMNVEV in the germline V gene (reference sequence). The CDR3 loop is CASNPLTGLNTEAFF. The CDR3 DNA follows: TGTGCCAGCAACCCCCTGACAGGTCTGAACACTGAAGCTTTCTTT.